The present entry profiles one T cell receptor beta chain with its context. This clonotype is deemed medium-sized (0.01 to 0.1%). The clone's antigen remains unknown. Qualities for individual bases were not recorded, and no much larger clone is one base off. Trimmed from V: 6 bases; trimmed from J: 7 bases; junction bases lacking a gene match: 3. The CDR3 holds 13 amino acids from the cysteine to the phenylalanine. Just the 39-base CDR3 DNA is kept, in frame starting at base 1. CDR1 and CDR2 were assigned from the germline V gene (reference sequence) as MNHNY and SVGAGI. These reads were obtained on an Illumina Genome Analyzer IIx. TCRdb reanalyzed the raw reads on its own, using fastp at Q25 for trimming and MiXCR for clone calling, and kept in-frame beta chains. Entries that share a CDR3 protein sequence are merged under the most common genes and DNA. The sample records about 15,000 distinct CDR3 sequences, around 30% of which are singletons. Together, the top ten hold around 16% of the sample.

The data were taken from a study (dated by TCRdb to 2012 to 2014). This sequence uses TRBV6-6 and TRBJ2-2; 9 middle bases align to TRBD1. This clonotype was sampled from a human donor. Specimen: blood. The sequenced DNA: TGTGCCAGCAGAACGACAGGGGGCGGGGAGCTGTTTTTT. It codes for CASRTTGGGELFF.